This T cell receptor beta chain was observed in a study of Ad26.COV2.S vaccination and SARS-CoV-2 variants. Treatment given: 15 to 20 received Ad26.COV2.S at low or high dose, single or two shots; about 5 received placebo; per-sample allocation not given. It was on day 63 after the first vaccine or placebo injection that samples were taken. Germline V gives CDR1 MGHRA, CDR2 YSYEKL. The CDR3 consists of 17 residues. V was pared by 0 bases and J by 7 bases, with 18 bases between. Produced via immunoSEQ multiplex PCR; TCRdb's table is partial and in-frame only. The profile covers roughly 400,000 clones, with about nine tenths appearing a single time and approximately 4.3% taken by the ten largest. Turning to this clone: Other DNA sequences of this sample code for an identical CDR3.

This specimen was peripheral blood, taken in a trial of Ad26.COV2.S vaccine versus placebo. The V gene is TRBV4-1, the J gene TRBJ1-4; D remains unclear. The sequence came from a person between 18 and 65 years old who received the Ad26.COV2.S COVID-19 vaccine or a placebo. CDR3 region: CASSQEGRAGVSEKLFF. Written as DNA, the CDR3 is TGCGCCAGCAGCCAAGAGGGGAGGGCCGGGGTGAGTGAAAAACTGTTTTTT.